This TCR beta chain was found in a study of blood T cell repertoires in COVID-19. On the study more broadly: Samples taken during acute and convalescent COVID-19 were collected in the United States, Italy and Spain. T cells, B-cell-depleted T cells, or PBMCs provided the cDNA or gDNA that served as material.

As processed by the authors: How many nucleated cells were present was estimated from reference gene primer amplification. Sequencing used immunoSEQ multiplex PCR; TCRdb keeps in-frame clones, though not all of them. That table is the source of V, J and clone size, and D and trimming were worked out from the DNA. The profile covers roughly 250,000 clones, with around 81% appearing a single time and under 3% taken by the ten largest. V was clipped by 0 bases and J by 8 bases, with 11 bases between them. CDR1 is SGHRS, CDR2 YFSETQ, per germline. The CDR3 sequence is 13 residues long. This sequence originates from a woman aged 60 to 75 with active or convalescent COVID-19. V usage is TRBV5-1 and J usage is TRBJ1-1; D gene uncertain. Sequencing used peripheral blood. CDR3 sequence (DNA): TGCGCCAGCAGCTTGGCCCCCGGGATCGAAGCTTTCTTT. It translates to CASSLAPGIEAFF.